Presented here are 26 T cell receptor beta chains from one specimen sequenced in a study of T cell responses to AZD1222 COVID-19 vaccine. Assay used: immunoSEQ multiplex PCR; TCRdb lists only in-frame clones, some missing. The sample consists of around 150,000 clones, roughly 92% of them appearing once. This specimen was peripheral blood, taken 28 days after the second AZD1222 dose. These receptor sequences come from an adult who received the AZD1222 COVID-19 vaccine.

V gene TRBV4-2 combines with J gene TRBJ2-3, with 7 bases matching TRBD1. There are 16 residues in the CDR3. Losses at the gene ends were 1 base for V and 6 bases for J; bases not matched to a gene: 10. CDR1 and CDR2 (germline): LGHNA, YNFKEQ. The CDR3, as DNA: TGTGCCAGCAGCCAAGGGGACAGAACTTTTGTGGATACGCAGTATTTT. As protein: CASSQGDRTFVDTQYF.

The chain combines TRBV2 with TRBJ2-3, with D tentatively TRBD2 (6 bases). Germline lookup yields CDR1 SNHLY and CDR2 FYNNEI. Trimming took 9 bases from V and 4 from J, leaving 20 bases between them. CDR3 length equals 15 residues. DNA of the CDR3: TGTGCCAGTATGGACCCGGGGAGGTTCGCAGATACGCAGTATTTT. Amino acid sequence: CASMDPGRFADTQYF.

This clone was counted a single time. The chain employs TRBV6-2 or TRBV6-3 and TRBJ2-3; the D gene could be TRBD1 or TRBD2 (6 bases each). CDR1 and CDR2 from the germline V gene are MNHEY and SVGEGT. CDR3 length equals 14 residues. V was clipped by 0 bases and J by 6 bases, with 10 bases between them. CDR3 region: CASSYSLGGDTQYF. The CDR3 DNA is TGTGCCAGCAGTTACTCGTTAGGGGGGGATACGCAGTATTTT.

This sequence joins TRBV11-2 and TRBJ1-6; D remains ambiguous. V lost 2 bases to trimming and J lost 9 bases, with 5 bases between them. CDR3 length: 12 amino acids. CDR1 SGHAT and CDR2 FQNNGV come from the germline V gene. The CDR3 loop is CASSLFGSPLHF. The CDR3 DNA reads TGTGCCAGCAGCTTATTTGGTTCACCCCTCCACTTT.

As DNA, the CDR3 is TGCGCCAGCAGCTCCGGGACTATGCCCTTGGCCTCCTACAATGAGCAGTTCTTC. This sequence encodes CASSSGTMPLASYNEQFF. V is TRBV4-3 and J is TRBJ2-1; TRBD2 agrees at 7 bases. This CDR3 is built from 18 residues. Germline V gene lookup returns CDR1 LGHNA and CDR2 YSLEER. V dropped 5 bases and J dropped 0; count of bases not matched to a gene: 13.

This clone has a single count. The V and J genes are TRBV24-1 and TRBJ1-1, with D possibly being TRBD1 (6 bases). CDR1 and CDR2 from the germline V gene are KGHDR and SFDVKD. CDR3 length: 13 residues. V lost 12 bases and J lost 4, with 17 bases in between. The CDR3 here is CAAYNRTATEAFF. The CDR3 nucleotides are TGTGCCGCCTATAACAGGACAGCCACTGAAGCTTTCTTT.

V gene TRBV11-1 combines with J gene TRBJ2-2; 7 positions agree with TRBD1. Germline CDR1 reads SGHAT; CDR2 reads FQDESV (reference sequence). The V gene end was trimmed by 1 base and the J gene end by 5 bases; junction bases not matched to a gene: 7. The CDR3 is 16 amino acids. The CDR3: CASSLGSYRGTGELFF. The CDR3, as DNA: TGTGCCAGCAGCTTAGGTTCCTACAGGGGAACCGGGGAGCTGTTTTTT.

The V gene is TRBV29-1, the J gene TRBJ1-4, with 9 positions matching TRBD1. Per germline, CDR1 SQVTM and CDR2 ANQGSEA. The CDR3 has 14 amino acids. V lost 5 bases, J lost 8 bases, and 9 bases stayed unmatched. The chain's CDR3 is CSVTRTGANEKLFF. The CDR3, as DNA: TGCAGCGTTACACGGACAGGGGCGAACGAAAAACTGTTTTTT.

V and J are TRBV9 and TRBJ1-2; D perhaps matches TRBD1 (6 bases). The CDR3 spans 17 residues. Germline values: CDR1 SGDLS, CDR2 YYNGEE. V lost 0 bases and J 0 bases, leaving 15 bases between the germline ends. The CDR3 region has the DNA TGTGCCAGCAGCGTAGGAGGGGGGGCGCAAGCTAACTATGGCTACACCTTC. Amino acids: CASSVGGGAQANYGYTF.

The V and J genes are TRBV18 and TRBJ1-4; no reliable D call. Looked up from germline, CDR1 is KGHSH and CDR2 is LQKENI. The CDR3 has 14 residues. Trimming cost V 3 bases and J 8 bases, with 13 bases left between them. The CDR3 sequence: CASSPDNTDEKLFF. The DNA for the CDR3 is TGTGCCAGCTCACCCGATAACACGGACGAAAAACTGTTTTTT.

This chain joins TRBV2 and TRBJ1-4; no clear D gene. The V gene lost 2 bases and the J gene lost 4 bases, with 8 bases spanning the gap. Looked up from germline, CDR1 is SNHLY and CDR2 is FYNNEI. This CDR3 is 14 amino acids long. CDR3 protein: CASSESRSNEKLFF. CDR3 DNA: TGTGCCAGCAGTGAATCGCGCAGTAATGAAAAACTGTTTTTT.

The chain combines TRBV5-1 with TRBJ2-3; 7 bases are shared with TRBD1. The V segment lost 5 bases and the J segment 0 bases; nucleotides outside the gene matches: 9. CDR3 length equals 16 residues. Germline CDR1 reads SGHRS; CDR2 reads YFSETQ. CDR3 nucleotide sequence: TGCGCCAGCAGAAGGGGGCAGGGACCGAGCACAGATACGCAGTATTTT. Its protein is CASRRGQGPSTDTQYF.

J is TRBJ2-7 and V is TRBV7-8, with a tentative D call TRBD2 (6 bases). Trimming took 2 bases from V and 3 from J, leaving 20 bases between them. The germline gives CDR1 SGHVS, CDR2 FQNEAQ. The CDR3 covers 17 residues. CDR3: CASSLRLATTGDYEQYF. In DNA, the CDR3 is TGTGCCAGCAGCTTACGGCTAGCGACGACGGGGGACTACGAGCAGTACTTC.

The rearrangement joins TRBV14 to TRBJ2-2, with TRBD2 identical over 13 bases. Looked up from germline, CDR1 is SGHDN and CDR2 is FVKESK. This CDR3 comprises 18 residues. Unmatched junction bases numbered 11, after V lost 4 bases and J lost 6 bases. This CDR3 is CASSLKLRTSGSPGELFF. CDR3 DNA: TGTGCCAGCAGCCTAAAACTAAGGACTAGCGGGAGTCCCGGGGAGCTGTTTTTT.

The chain has TRBV15 and TRBJ1-2; TRBD1 agrees at 8 bases. V was pared by 5 bases and J by 4 bases, with 3 bases of the junction left unmatched. The germline CDR1 and CDR2 sequences are LNHNV and YYDKDF (reference sequence). The CDR3 sequence is 13 residues long. The CDR3 reads CATSRDRGYGYTF. CDR3 DNA: TGTGCCACCAGCCGCGACAGGGGCTATGGCTACACCTTC.

This clone was detected once. The rearrangement joins TRBV7-2 to TRBJ2-3; TRBD2 matches at 11 bases. The J segment lost 2 bases and the V segment lost 8 bases, leaving 6 bases of the junction unmatched. CDR1 and CDR2 (germline): SGHTA, FQGNSA. The CDR3 spans 15 residues. The chain's CDR3 is CASAGTSGFTDTQYF. The CDR3 coding sequence is TGTGCCAGCGCCGGGACTAGCGGCTTCACAGATACGCAGTATTTT.

The chain carries TRBV7-8 and TRBJ1-5, with D possibly being TRBD1 (6 bases). V was shortened by 6 bases and J by 1 base, with 13 bases between the two germline ends. Germline V gives CDR1 SGHVS, CDR2 FQNEAQ. The CDR3 runs 15 residues. The CDR3 sequence is CASRRDISSNQPQHF. The CDR3 nucleotides read TGTGCCAGCAGAAGGGACATCTCGAGCAATCAGCCCCAGCATTTT.

The chain recombines TRBV24-1 with TRBJ2-2, with 10 bases fitting TRBD2. The junction had 9 bases not matched to a gene; V was cut back by 5 bases and J by 1 base. This CDR3 has 18 residues. Germline CDR1 and CDR2: KGHDR and SFDVKD. CDR3 in DNA: TGTGCCACCAGTGGTTCTAGCGGGAGTAAAGTGAACACCGGGGAGCTGTTTTTT. Translating gives CATSGSSGSKVNTGELFF.

This chain links TRBV7-8 with TRBJ2-2, with 9 bases fitting TRBD1. In germline, CDR1 is SGHVS, CDR2 FQNEAQ. The V and J ends lost 0 bases and 5 bases, in that order; junction bases with no gene match: 7. The CDR3 is made up of 17 amino acids. Here the CDR3 reads CASSLAGQGPRTGELFF. The CDR3 coding sequence is TGTGCCAGCAGCTTAGCGGGACAGGGCCCTCGGACCGGGGAGCTGTTTTTT.

The V gene is TRBV19, the J gene TRBJ2-6; D call uncertain. V was cut by 3 bases and J by 2 bases, with 8 bases left in between. The CDR3 covers 15 residues. Germline V gene data show CDR1 as LNHDA and CDR2 as SQIVND (reference sequence). The CDR3 DNA reads as TGTGCCAGTAGTATGGATCAGCCTGGGGCCAACGTCCTGACTTTC. Translated, it gives CASSMDQPGANVLTF.

This chain connects TRBV9 to TRBJ2-7, with D perhaps assigned TRBD1 or TRBD2 (5 bases each). V lost 4 bases, J lost 2 bases, and 13 bases lay in between. The germline gives CDR1 SGDLS, CDR2 YYNGEE. The CDR3 is made up of 14 amino acids. The CDR3 region has the DNA TGTGCCAGCAGCTCAGCCCAGGGAGCCTACGAGCAGTACTTC. Residues: CASSSAQGAYEQYF.

V is TRBV19 and J is TRBJ2-1, with D hard to call. Trimming shortened V by 8 bases and J by 7 bases, and 9 bases separated the two germline ends. Germline CDR1 LNHDA, CDR2 SQIVND (reference sequence). This CDR3 is 11 amino acids long. CDR3 nucleotide sequence: TGTGCCAGTGGTCGGCGGAATGAGCAGTTCTTC. It codes for CASGRRNEQFF.

The genes are TRBV28 and TRBJ1-2; D ambiguous. The CDR3 has 13 residues. CDR1 is MDHEN and CDR2 is SYDVKM in the germline V gene. V gave up 1 base and J gave up 1 base, with 4 bases separating them. CDR3 sequence reads: CASSLFRNYGYTF. CDR3 DNA sequence: TGTGCCAGCAGTTTATTCCGTAACTATGGCTACACCTTC.

The chain combines TRBV28 with TRBJ1-5, with a weak D call TRBD1 (5 bases). Trimming pared 1 base from V and 3 bases from J, leaving 7 bases between. Germline CDR1 is MDHEN and CDR2 is SYDVKM. This CDR3 is 14 amino acids long. The CDR3 spells CASSLLDNNQPQHF. CDR3 coding DNA: TGTGCCAGCAGTTTATTGGACAACAATCAGCCCCAGCATTTT.

This rearrangement joins TRBV5-5 to TRBJ2-7; D gene unclear. Germline CDR1 SGHKS, CDR2 YYEKEE (reference sequence). Trimming shortened V by 0 bases and J by 9 bases, and 13 bases separated the two germline ends. This CDR3 spans 13 amino acids. CDR3 in amino acids: CASSLDPLGWQYF. CDR3 DNA: TGTGCCAGCAGCTTGGACCCCCTGGGGTGGCAGTACTTC. Supplemented by reference TRBV5-5 and TRBJ2-7, the full variable domain reads DAGVTQSPTHLIKTRGQQVTLRCSPISGHKSVSWYQQVLGQGPQFIFQYYEKEERGRGNFPDRFSARQFPNYSSELNVNALLLGDSALYLCASSLDPLGWQYFGPGTRLTVT.

This chain connects TRBV30 to TRBJ2-7; weak D call: TRBD1 (5 bases). The germline V and J ends were trimmed by 4 bases and 2 bases, with 12 bases remaining between them. The CDR3 extends over 13 amino acids. Germline values: CDR1 GTSNPN, CDR2 SVGIG (reference sequence). The CDR3 DNA reads TGTGCCTGGACTCTTACAGGAGCCTACGAGCAGTACTTC. Its protein product is CAWTLTGAYEQYF. Supplemented by reference TRBV30 and TRBJ2-7, the full variable domain reads SQTIHQWPATLVQPVGSPLSLECTVEGTSNPNLYWYRQAAGRGLQLLFYSVGIGQISSEVPQNLSASRPQDRQFILSSKKLLLSDSGFYLCAWTLTGAYEQYFGPGTRLTVT.